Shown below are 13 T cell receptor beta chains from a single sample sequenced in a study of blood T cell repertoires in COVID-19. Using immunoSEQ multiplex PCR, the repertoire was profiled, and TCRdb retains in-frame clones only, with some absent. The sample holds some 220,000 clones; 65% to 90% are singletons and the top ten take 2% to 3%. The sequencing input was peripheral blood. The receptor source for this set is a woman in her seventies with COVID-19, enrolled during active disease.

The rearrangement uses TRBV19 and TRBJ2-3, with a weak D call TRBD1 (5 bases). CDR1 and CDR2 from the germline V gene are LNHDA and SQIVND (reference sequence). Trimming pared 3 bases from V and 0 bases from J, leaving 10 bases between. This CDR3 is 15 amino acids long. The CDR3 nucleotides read TGTGCCAGTAGTATGGTGACAGTTAGCACAGATACGCAGTATTTT. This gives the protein CASSMVTVSTDTQYF.

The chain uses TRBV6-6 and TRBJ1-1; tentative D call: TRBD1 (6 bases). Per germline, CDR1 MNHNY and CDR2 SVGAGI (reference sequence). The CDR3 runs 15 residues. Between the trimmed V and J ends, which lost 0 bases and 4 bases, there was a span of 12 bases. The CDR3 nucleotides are TGTGCCAGCAGTTACTCGAAGGGGGGGAGCACTGAAGCTTTCTTT. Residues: CASSYSKGGSTEAFF.

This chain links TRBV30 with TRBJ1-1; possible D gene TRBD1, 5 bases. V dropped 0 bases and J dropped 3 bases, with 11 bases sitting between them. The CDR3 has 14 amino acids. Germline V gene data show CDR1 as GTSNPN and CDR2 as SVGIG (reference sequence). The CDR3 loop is CAWSVLRVDTEAFF. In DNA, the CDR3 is TGTGCCTGGAGTGTACTCAGGGTGGACACTGAAGCTTTCTTT. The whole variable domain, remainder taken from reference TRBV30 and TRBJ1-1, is SQTIHQWPATLVQPVGSPLSLECTVEGTSNPNLYWYRQAAGRGLQLLFYSVGIGQISSEVPQNLSASRPQDRQFILSSKKLLLSDSGFYLCAWSVLRVDTEAFFGQGTRLTVV.

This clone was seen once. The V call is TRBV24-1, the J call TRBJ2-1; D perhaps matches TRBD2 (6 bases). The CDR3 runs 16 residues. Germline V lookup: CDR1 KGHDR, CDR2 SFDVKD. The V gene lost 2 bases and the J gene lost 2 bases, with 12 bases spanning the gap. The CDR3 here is CATSDSRGAPYNEQFF. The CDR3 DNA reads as TGTGCCACCAGTGATTCGCGGGGAGCCCCCTACAATGAGCAGTTCTTC.

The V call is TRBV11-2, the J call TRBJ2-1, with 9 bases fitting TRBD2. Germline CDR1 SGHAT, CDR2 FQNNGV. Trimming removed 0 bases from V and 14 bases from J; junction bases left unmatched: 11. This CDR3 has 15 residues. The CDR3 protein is CASSLDRWRTSEEFF. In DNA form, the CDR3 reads TGTGCCAGCAGCTTAGATAGGTGGCGGACTAGCGAAGAGTTCTTC.

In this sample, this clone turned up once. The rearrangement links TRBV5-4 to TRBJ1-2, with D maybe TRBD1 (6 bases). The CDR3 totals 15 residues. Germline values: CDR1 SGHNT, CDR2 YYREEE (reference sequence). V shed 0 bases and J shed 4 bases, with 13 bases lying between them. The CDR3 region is CASSLAGGGGYGYTF. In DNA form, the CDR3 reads TGTGCCAGCAGCTTGGCCGGGGGAGGGGGCTATGGCTACACCTTC. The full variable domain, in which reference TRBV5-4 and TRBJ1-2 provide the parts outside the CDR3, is ETGVTQSPTHLIKTRGQQVTLRCSSQSGHNTVSWYQQALGQGPQFIFQYYREEENGRGNFPPRFSGLQFPNYSSELNVNALELDDSALYLCASSLAGGGGYGYTFGSGTRLTVV.

The CDR3 region has the DNA TGCGCCAGCAGCCAAGAACCCGGACAGGGTGCAAACACTGAAGCTTTCTTT. Residues: CASSQEPGQGANTEAFF. This rearrangement joins TRBV4-1 to TRBJ1-1; 8 positions agree with TRBD1. J was trimmed by 2 bases and V by 0 bases; bases with no gene match: 8. Germline CDR1 reads MGHRA; CDR2 reads YSYEKL. The CDR3 extends over 17 amino acids.

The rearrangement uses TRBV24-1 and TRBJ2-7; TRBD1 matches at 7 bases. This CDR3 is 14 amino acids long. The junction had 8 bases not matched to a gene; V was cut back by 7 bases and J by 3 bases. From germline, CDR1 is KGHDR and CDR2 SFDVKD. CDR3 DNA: TGTGCCACCAGGCCCGGGACAGTGGTCTACGAGCAGTACTTC. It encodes CATRPGTVVYEQYF.

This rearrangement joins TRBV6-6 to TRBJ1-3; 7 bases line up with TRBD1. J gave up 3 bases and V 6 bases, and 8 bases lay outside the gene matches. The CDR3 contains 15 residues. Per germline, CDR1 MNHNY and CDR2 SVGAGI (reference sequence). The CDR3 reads CASSSRQGYGNTIYF. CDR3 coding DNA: TGTGCCAGCAGCTCCAGACAGGGTTATGGAAACACCATATATTTT.

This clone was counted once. CDR3 region: CASSKTSGRDTQYF. The CDR3 nucleotides read TGCGCCAGCAGCAAAACTAGCGGGAGGGATACGCAGTATTTT. The rearrangement links TRBV5-1 to TRBJ2-3, with TRBD2 matching over 12 bases. V shed 4 bases, J shed 6 bases, and the junction held 3 bases outside the gene matches. CDR3 length equals 14 residues. CDR1 and CDR2 (germline): SGHRS, YFSETQ.

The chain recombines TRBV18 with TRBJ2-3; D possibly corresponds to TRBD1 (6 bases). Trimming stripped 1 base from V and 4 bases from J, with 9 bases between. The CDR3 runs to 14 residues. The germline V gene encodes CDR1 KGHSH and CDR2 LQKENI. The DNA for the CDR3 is TGTGCCAGCTCACCACTAGCAGGGGCAGATACGCAGTATTTT. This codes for CASSPLAGADTQYF.

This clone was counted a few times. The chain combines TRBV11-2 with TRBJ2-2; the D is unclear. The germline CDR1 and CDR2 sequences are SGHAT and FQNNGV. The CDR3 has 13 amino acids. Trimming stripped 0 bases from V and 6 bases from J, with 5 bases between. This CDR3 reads CASSLDRAGELFF. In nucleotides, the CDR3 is TGTGCCAGCAGCTTAGACCGGGCCGGGGAGCTGTTTTTT.

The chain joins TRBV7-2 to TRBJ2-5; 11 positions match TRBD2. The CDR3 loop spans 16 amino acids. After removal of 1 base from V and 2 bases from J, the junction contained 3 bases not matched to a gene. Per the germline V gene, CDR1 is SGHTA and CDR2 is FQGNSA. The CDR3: CASSLGTSGLQETQYF. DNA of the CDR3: TGTGCCAGCAGCTTAGGGACTAGCGGGTTGCAAGAGACCCAGTACTTC. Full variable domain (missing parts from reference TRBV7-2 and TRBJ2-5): GAGVSQSPSNKVTEKGKDVELRCDPISGHTALYWYRQSLGQGLEFLIYFQGNSAPDKSGLPSDRFSAERTGGSVSTLTIQRTQQEDSAVYLCASSLGTSGLQETQYFGPGTRLLVL.